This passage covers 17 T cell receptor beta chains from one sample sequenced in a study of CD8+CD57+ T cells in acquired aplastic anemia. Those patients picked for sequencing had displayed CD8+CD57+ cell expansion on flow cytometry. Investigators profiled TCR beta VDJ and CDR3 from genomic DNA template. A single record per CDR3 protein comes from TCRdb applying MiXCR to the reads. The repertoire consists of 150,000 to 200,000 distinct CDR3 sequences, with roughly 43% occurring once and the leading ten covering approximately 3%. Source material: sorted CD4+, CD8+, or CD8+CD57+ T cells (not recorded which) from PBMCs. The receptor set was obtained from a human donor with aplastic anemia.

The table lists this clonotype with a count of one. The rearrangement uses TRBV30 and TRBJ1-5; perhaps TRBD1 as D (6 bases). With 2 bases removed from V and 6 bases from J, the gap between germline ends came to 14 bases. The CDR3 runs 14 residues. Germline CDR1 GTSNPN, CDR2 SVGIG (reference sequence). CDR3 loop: CAWSTGRGGQPQHF. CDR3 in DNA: TGTGCCTGGAGTACGGGCAGGGGTGGTCAGCCCCAGCATTTT. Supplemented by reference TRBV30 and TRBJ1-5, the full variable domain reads SQTIHQWPATLVQPVGSPLSLECTVEGTSNPNLYWYRQAAGRGLQLLFYSVGIGQISSEVPQNLSASRPQDRQFILSSKKLLLSDSGFYLCAWSTGRGGQPQHFGDGTRLSIL.

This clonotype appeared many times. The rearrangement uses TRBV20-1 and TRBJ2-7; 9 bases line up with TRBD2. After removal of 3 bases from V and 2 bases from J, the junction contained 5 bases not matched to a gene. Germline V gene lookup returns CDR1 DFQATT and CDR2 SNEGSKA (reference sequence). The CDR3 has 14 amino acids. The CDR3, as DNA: TGCAGTGCTAGTAGGGCTAGCGGGACCTACGAGCAGTACTTC. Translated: CSASRASGTYEQYF.

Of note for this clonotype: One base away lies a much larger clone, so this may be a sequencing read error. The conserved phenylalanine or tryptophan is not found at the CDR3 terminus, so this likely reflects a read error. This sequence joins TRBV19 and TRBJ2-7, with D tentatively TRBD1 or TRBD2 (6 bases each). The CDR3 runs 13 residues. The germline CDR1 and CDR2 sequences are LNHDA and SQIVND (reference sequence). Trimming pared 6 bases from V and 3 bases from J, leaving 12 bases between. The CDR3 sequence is CASRAGEDYEQYL. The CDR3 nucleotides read TGTGCCAGTAGGGCAGGGGAGGACTACGAGCAGTACCTC.

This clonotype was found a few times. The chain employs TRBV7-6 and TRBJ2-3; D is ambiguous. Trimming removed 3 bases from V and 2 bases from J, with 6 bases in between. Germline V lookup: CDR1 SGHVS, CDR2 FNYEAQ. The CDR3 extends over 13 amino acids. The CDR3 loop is CASSLYPTDTQYF. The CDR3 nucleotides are TGTGCCAGCAGCTTGTATCCCACAGATACGCAGTATTTT.

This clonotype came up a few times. CDR3 loop: CASSNILASTDTQYF. The CDR3 nucleotides are TGTGCCAGCAGCAACATACTCGCTAGCACAGATACGCAGTATTTT. This rearrangement joins TRBV7-8 to TRBJ2-3; D is uncertain. The CDR3 covers 15 residues. Germline CDR1 is SGHVS and CDR2 is FQNEAQ. Trimming took 5 bases from V and 0 from J, leaving 12 bases between them.

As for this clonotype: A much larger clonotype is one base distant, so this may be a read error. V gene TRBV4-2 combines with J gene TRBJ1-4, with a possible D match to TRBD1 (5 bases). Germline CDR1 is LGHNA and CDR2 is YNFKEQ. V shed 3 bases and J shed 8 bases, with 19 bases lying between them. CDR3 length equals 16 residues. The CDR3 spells CASSQESGIGEEKLFF. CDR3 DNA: TGTGCCAGCAGCCAGGAATCCGGGATAGGGGAAGAAAAACTGTTTTTT.

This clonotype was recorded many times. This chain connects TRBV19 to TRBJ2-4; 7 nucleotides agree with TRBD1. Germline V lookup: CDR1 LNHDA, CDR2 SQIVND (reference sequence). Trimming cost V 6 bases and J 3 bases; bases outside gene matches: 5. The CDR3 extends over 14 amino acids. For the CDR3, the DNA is TGTGCCAGTAGCTGGGGACAGCTCAAAAACATTCAGTACTTC. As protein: CASSWGQLKNIQYF.

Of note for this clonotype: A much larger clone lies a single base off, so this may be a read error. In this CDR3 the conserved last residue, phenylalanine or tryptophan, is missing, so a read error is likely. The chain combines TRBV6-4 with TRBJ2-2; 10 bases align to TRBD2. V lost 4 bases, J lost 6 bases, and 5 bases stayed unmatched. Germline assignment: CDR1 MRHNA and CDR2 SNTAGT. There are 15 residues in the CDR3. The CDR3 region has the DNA TGTGCCAGCAGTGCTCTAGCGGGAGTTTCCGGGGAGCTGTTTGTT. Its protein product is CASSALAGVSGELFV.

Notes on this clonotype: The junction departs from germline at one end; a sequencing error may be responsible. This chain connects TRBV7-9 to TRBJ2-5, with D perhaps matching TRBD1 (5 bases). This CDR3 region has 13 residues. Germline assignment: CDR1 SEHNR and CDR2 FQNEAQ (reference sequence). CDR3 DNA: TGTGCCAGCAGCTTTGGAACAGGAGAGACCCGGTACTTC. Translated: CASSFGTGETRYF.

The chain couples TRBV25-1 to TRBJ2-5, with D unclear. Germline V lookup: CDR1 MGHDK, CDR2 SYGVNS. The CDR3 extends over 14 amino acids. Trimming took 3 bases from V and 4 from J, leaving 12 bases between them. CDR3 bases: TGTGCCAGCAGTGATCCCCGGGCCGGAGAGACCCAGTACTTC. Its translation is CASSDPRAGETQYF. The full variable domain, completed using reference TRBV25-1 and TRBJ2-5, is EADIYQTPRYLVIGTGKKITLECSQTMGHDKMYWYQQDPGMELHLIHYSYGVNSTEKGDLSSESTVSRIRTEHFPLTLESARPSHTSQYLCASSDPRAGETQYFGPGTRLLVL.

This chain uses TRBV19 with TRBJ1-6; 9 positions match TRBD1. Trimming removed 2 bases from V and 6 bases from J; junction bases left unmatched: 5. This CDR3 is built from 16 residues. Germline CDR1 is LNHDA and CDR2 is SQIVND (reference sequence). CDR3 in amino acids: CASSIRSGQGNSPLHF. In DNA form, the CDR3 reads TGTGCCAGTAGTATACGTTCGGGACAGGGTAATTCACCCCTCCACTTT.

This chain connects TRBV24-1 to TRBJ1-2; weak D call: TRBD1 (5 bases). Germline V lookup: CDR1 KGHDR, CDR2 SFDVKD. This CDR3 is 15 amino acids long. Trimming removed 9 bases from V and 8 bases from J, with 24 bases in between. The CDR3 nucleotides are TGTGCCACCTCTGAGAGCGTGGAGAGCAGGGTAGGCTACACCTTC. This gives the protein CATSESVESRVGYTF.

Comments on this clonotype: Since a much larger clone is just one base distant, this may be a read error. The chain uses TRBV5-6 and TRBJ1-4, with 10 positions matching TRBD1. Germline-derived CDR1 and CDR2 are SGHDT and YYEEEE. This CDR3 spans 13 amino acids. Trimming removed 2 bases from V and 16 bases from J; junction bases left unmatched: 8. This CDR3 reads CASSFFDRGLPFF. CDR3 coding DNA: TGTGCCAGCAGCTTCTTTGACAGGGGGCTACCGTTTTTT.

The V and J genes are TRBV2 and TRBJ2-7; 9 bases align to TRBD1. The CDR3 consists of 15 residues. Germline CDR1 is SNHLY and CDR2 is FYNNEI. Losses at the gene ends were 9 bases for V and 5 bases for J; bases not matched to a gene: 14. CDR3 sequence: CASRKEGQGPHEQYF. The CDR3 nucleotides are TGTGCCAGTAGAAAAGAGGGACAGGGTCCCCACGAGCAGTACTTC.

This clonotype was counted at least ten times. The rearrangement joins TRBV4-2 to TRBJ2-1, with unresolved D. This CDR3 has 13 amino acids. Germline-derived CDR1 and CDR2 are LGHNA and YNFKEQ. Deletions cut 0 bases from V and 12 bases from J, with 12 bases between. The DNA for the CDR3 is TGTGCCAGCAGCCAAGATGACGGCCGAGGGCAGTTCTTC. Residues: CASSQDDGRGQFF.

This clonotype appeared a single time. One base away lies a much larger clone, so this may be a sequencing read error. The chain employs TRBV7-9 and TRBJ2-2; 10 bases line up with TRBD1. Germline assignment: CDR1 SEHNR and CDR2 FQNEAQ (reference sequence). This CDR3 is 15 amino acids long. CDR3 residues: CTSSPRTGGNRELFF. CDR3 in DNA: TGTACCAGCAGCCCCCGGACAGGGGGGAACCGGGAGCTGTTTTTT.

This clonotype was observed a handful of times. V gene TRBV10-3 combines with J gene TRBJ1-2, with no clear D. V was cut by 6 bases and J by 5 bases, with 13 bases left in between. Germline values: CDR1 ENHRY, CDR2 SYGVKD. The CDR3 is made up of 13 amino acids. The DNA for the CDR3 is TGTGCCATCAGCCCGATCTCGCGGTATGGCTACACCTTC. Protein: CAISPISRYGYTF.